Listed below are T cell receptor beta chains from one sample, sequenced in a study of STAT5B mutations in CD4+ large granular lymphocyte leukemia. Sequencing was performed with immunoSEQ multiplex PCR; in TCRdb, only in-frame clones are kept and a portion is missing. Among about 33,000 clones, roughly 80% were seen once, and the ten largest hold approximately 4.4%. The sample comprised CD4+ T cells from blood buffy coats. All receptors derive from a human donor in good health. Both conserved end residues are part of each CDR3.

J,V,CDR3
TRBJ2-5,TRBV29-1,CSAAQNQETQYF
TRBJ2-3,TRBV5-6,CASSSTSADTQYF
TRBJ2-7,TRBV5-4,CASSLSQAGPYEQYF
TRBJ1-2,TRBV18,CASSPPVNRGYGYTF
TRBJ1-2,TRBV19,CASSTRGYGYTF
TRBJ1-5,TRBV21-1,CAKGDGTGDNQPQHF
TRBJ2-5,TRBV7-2,CASSLQPVGETQYF
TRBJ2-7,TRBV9,CASSVDGWRAYEQYF
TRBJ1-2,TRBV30,CAEDGGYGYTF
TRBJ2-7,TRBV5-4,CASRTGFENEQYF
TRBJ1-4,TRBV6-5,CASTPGQGRGKLFF
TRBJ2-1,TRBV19,CASSISDRGEQFF
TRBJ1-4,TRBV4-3,CASSQAWGTTTNEKLFF
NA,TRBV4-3,CASSQALASRAYEQYF
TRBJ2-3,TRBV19,CASSIEGAPGNTQYF
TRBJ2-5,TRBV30,CAWSAWTGGLGTQYF
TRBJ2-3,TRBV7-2,CASSSYRLAASTDTQYF
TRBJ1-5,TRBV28,CASSLWDGAQHF
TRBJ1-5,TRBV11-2,CASSFTVDQPQHF
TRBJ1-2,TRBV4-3,CASSQDRQNYGYTF
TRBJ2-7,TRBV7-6,CASSESGNYEQYF
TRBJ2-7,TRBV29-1,CSVDVAGTRYEQYF
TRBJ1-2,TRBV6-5,CASSSPVGGGGYTF
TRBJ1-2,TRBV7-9,CASSSVVGYTF
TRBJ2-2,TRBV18,CASSPSRESTGELFF
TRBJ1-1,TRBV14,CASSLDLSRAFF